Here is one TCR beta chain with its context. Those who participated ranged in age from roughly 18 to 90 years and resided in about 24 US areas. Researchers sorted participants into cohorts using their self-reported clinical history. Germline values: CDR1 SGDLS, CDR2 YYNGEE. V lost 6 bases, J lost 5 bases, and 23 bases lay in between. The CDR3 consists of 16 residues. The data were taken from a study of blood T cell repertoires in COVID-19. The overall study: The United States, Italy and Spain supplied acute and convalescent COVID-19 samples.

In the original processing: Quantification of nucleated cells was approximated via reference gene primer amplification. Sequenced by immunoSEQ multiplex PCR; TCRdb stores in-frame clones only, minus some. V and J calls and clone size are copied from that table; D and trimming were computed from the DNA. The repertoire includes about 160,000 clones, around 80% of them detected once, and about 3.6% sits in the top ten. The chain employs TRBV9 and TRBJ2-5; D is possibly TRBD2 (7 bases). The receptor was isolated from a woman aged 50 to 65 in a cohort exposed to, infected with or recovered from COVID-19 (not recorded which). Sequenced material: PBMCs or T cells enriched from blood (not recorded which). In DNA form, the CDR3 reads TGTGCCAGCACCCTAGGACCGGGGGGCGCTCTTGAGACCCAGTACTTC. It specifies CASTLGPGGALETQYF.